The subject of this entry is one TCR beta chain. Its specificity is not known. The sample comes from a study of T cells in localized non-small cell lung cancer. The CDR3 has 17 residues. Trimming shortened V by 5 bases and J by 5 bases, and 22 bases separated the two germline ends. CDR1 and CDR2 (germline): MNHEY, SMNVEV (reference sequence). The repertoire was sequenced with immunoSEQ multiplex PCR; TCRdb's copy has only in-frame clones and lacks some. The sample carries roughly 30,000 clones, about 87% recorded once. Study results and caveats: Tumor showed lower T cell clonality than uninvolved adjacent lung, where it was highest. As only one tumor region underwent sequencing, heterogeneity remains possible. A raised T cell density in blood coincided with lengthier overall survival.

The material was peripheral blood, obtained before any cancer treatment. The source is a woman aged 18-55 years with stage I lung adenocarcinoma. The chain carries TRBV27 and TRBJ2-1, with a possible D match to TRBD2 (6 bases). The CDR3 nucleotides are TGTGCCAGCAGTCCCTTCGGAGGGCCAGTACCAAACAATGAGCAGTTCTTC. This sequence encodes CASSPFGGPVPNNEQFF.